This T cell receptor (beta chain) is drawn from a study of regulatory T cells in long-lasting Graves disease. In building TCR beta libraries, iRepertoire HTBI primers were used together with Arm-PCR of CDR3 regions. TCRdb processed the multiplex PCR reads anew with MiXCR; each CDR3 protein has one entry. Of around 300,000 distinct CDR3 sequences listed, around 23% are singletons. As for time point: persistent/refractory GD, antithyroid drugs over 5 years with positive TRAb. Extracted PBMC RNA gave rise to the TCR library. Per American Thyroid Association guidelines, Graves' disease was diagnosed. Concerning this clonotype itself: Its antigen is not known.

Study observations and caveats: Graves' patients with persistent disease showed TCR diversity lower than patients newly diagnosed. Accuracy may have suffered from the small sample size.

The sequence was obtained from a female donor with Graves disease. This specimen was peripheral blood mononuclear cells (PBMCs), taken when the disease was refractory, from a patient treated with antithyroid drugs.

CDR3 protein: CASSLDPGLAGAGGELFF. DNA for the CDR3: TGTGCCAGCAGCTTAGACCCGGGACTAGCGGGAGCGGGCGGGGAGCTGTTTTTT. The chain has TRBV7-2 and TRBJ2-2; 14 bases line up with TRBD2. Germline V lookup: CDR1 SGHTA, CDR2 FQGNSA. The CDR3 consists of 18 residues. V dropped 1 base and J dropped 7; count of bases not matched to a gene: 8.